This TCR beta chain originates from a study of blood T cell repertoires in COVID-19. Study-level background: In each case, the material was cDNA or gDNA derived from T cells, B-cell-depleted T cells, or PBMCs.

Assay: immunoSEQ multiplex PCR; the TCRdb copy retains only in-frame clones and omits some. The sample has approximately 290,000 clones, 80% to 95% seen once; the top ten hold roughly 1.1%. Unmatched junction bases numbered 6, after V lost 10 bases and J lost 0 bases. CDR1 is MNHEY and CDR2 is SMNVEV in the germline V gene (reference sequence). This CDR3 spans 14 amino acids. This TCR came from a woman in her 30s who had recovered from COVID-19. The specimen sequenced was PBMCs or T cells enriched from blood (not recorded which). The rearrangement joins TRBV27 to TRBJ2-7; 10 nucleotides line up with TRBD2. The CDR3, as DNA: TGTGCCATCTCGCGGACTAGCGGCTCCTACGAGCAGTACTTC. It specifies CAISRTSGSYEQYF.